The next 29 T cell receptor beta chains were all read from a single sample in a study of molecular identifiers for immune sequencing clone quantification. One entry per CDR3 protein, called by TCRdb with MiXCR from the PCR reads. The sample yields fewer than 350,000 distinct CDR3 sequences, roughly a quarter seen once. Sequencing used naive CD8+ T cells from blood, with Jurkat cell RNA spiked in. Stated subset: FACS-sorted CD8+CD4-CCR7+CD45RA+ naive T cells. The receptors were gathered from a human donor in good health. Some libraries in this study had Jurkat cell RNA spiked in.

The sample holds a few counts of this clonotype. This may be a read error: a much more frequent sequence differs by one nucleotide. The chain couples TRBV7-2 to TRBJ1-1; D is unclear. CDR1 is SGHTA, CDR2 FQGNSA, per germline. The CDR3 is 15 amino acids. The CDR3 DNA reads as TGTGCCAGCAGCTTTAGCCCCCCCCAGAACGCTGAAGCTTTCTTT. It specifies CASSFSPPQNAEAFF.

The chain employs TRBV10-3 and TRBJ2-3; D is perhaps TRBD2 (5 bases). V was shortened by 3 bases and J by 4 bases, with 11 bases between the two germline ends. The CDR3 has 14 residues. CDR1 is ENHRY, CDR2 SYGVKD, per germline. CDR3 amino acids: CAISDQEEADTQYF. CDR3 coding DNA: TGTGCCATCAGTGACCAGGAGGAGGCAGATACGCAGTATTTT.

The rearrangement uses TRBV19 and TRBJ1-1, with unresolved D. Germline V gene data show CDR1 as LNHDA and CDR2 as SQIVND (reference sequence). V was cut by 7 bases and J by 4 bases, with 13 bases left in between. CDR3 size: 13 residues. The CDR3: CASITTGVTEAFF. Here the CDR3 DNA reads TGTGCCAGTATTACGACGGGAGTCACTGAAGCTTTCTTT.

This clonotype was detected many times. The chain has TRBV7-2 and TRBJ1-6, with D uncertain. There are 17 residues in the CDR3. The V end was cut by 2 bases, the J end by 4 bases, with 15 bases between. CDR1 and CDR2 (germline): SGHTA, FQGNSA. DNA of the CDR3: TGTGCCAGCAGCTTAAGCAGAGATGTCGGATATAATTCACCCCTCCACTTT. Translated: CASSLSRDVGYNSPLHF.

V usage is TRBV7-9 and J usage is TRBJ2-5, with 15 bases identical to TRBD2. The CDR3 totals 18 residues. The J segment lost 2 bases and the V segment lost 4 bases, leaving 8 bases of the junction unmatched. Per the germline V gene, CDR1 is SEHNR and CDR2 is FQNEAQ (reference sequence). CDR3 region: CASSSRGLAGGRQETQYF. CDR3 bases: TGTGCCAGCAGCTCAAGAGGACTAGCGGGAGGGAGGCAAGAGACCCAGTACTTC.

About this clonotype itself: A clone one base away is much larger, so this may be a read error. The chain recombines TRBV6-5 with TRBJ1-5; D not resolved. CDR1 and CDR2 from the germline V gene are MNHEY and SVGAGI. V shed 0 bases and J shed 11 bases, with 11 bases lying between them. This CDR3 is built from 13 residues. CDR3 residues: CASSYSTSPAQHF. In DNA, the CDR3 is TGTGCCAGCAGTTACTCGACCTCTCCAGCCCAGCATTTT.

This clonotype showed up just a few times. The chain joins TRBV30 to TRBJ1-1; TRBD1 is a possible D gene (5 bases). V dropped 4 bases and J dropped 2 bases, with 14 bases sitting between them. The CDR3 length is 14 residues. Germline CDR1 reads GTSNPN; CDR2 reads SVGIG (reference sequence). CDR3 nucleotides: TGTGCCTGGACCCTACGGGACCGAAACACTGAAGCTTTCTTT. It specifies CAWTLRDRNTEAFF.

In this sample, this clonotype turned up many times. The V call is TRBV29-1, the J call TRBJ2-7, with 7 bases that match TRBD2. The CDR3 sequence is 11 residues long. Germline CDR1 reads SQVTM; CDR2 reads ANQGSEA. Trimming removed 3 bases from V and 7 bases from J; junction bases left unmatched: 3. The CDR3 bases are TGCAGCGTTGACTGGGAGGGGGAGCAGTACTTC. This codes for CSVDWEGEQYF.

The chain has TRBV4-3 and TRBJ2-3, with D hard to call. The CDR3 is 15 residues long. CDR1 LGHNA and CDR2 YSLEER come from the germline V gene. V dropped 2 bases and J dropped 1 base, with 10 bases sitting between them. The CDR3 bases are TGCGCCAGCAGCCAACACGGTTCTGGCACAGATACGCAGTATTTT. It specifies CASSQHGSGTDTQYF.

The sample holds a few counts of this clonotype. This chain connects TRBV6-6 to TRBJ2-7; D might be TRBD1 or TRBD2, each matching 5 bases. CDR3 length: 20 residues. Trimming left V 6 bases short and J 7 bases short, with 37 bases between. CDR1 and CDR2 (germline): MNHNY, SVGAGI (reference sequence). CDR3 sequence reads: CASSHRDRAESRESSEEQYF. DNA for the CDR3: TGTGCCAGCAGCCACCGGGACCGCGCCGAATCCAGGGAAAGTAGCGAAGAGCAGTACTTC.

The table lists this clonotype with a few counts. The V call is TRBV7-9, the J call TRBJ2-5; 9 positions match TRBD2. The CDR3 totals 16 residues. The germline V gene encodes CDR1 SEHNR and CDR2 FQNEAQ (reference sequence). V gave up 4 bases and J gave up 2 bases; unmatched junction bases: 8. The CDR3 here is CASSSVLAGEQETQYF. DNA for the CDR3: TGTGCCAGCAGCTCTGTTTTAGCGGGAGAACAAGAGACCCAGTACTTC.

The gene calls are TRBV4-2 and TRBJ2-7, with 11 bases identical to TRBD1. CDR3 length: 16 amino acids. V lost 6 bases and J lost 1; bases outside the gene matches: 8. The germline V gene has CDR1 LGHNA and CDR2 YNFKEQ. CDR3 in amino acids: CASSPAGQGESYEQYF. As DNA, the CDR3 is TGTGCCAGCAGTCCGGCGGGACAGGGGGAATCCTACGAGCAGTACTTC.

The CDR3 bases are TGTGCCAGCCGTAAGACCCGAGGGACAGGGATTGGGACTGAAGCTTTCTTT. This translates into CASRKTRGTGIGTEAFF. J is TRBJ1-1 and V is TRBV13, with 9 bases matching TRBD1. Germline values: CDR1 PRHDT, CDR2 FYEKMQ (reference sequence). The ends lost 8 bases at V and 5 bases at J; junction bases unmatched: 18. This CDR3 is built from 17 residues.

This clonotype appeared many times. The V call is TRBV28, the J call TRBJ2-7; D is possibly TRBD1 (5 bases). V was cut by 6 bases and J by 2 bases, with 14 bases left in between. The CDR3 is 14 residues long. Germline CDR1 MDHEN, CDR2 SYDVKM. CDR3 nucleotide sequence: TGTGCCAGCAGCTCCTGGGGCAGGACCTACGAGCAGTACTTC. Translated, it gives CASSSWGRTYEQYF.

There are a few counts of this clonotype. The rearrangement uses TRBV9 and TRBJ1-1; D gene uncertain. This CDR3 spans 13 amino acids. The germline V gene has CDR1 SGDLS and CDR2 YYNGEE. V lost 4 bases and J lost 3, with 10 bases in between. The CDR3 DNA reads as TGTGCCAGCAGCCCCGTACCTGACACTGAAGCTTTCTTT. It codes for CASSPVPDTEAFF.

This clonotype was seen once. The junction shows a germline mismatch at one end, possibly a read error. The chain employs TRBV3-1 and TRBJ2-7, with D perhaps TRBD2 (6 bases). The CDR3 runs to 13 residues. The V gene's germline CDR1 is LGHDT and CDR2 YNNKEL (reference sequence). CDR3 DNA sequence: TGTGCCTGCAGCCCGGGACTTCAATACGAGCAGTACTTC. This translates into CACSPGLQYEQYF.

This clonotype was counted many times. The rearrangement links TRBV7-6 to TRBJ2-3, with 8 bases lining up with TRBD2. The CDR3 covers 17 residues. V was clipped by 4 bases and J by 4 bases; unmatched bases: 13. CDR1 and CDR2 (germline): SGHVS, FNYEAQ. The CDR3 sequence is CASSSRLGGGWADTQYF. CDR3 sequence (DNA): TGTGCCAGCAGCTCCCGACTCGGCGGGGGGTGGGCAGATACGCAGTATTTT.

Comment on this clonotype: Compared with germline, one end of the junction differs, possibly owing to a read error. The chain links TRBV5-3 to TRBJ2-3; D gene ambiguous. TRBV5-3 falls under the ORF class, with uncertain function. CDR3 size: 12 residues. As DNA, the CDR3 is TGTGCCAGCAGCAGGATCACAGATGCGCAGTATTTT. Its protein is CASSRITDAQYF.

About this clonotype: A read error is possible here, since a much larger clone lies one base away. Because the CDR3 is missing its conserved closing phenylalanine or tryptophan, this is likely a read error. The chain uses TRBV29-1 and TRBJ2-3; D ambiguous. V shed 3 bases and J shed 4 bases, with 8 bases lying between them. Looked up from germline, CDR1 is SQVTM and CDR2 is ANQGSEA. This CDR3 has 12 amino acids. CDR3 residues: CSVESNPDTQYL. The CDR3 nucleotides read TGCAGCGTTGAGAGTAATCCAGATACGCAGTATCTT.

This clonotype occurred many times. Here the CDR3 reads CSVPAWSYEQYF. As DNA, the CDR3 is TGCAGTGTGCCCGCGTGGAGCTACGAGCAGTACTTC. This chain links TRBV20-1 with TRBJ2-7; D gene ambiguous. There are 12 residues in the CDR3. CDR1 and CDR2 from the germline V gene are DFQATT and SNEGSKA (reference sequence). Trimming left V 7 bases short and J 3 bases short, with 13 bases between.

The CDR3 DNA is TGTGCCAGCTCACCGGGACTAGGAAGTCCAGATACGCAGTATTTT. Residues: CASSPGLGSPDTQYF. V gene TRBV18 combines with J gene TRBJ2-3; 8 bases match TRBD2. Germline V lookup: CDR1 KGHSH, CDR2 LQKENI. The CDR3 is made up of 15 amino acids. The V segment lost 3 bases and the J segment 4 bases; nucleotides outside the gene matches: 6.

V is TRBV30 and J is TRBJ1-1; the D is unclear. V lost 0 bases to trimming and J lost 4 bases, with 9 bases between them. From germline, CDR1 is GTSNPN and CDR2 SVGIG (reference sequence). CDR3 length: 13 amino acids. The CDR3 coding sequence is TGTGCCTGGAGTGTAGAGGGATCCACTGAAGCTTTCTTT. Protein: CAWSVEGSTEAFF. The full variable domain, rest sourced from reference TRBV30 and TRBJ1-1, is SQTIHQWPATLVQPVGSPLSLECTVEGTSNPNLYWYRQAAGRGLQLLFYSVGIGQISSEVPQNLSASRPQDRQFILSSKKLLLSDSGFYLCAWSVEGSTEAFFGQGTRLTVV.

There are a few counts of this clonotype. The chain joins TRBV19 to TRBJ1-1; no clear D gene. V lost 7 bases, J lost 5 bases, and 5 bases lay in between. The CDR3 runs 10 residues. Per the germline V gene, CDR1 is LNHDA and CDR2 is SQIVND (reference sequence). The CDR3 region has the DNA TGTGCCAGTAAAGGGACTGAAGCTTTCTTT. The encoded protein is CASKGTEAFF.

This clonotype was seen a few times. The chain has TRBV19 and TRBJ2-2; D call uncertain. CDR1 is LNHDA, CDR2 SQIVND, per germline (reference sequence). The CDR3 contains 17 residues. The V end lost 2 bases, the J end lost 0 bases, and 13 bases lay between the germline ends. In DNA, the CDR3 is TGTGCCAGTAGTATATTGCGGATCAAATCGAACACCGGGGAGCTGTTTTTT. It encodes CASSILRIKSNTGELFF.

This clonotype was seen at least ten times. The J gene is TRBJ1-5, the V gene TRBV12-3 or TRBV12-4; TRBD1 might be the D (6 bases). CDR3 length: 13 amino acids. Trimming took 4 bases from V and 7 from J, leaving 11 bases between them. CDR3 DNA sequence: TGTGCCAGCAGTTCATACAGGGTGCAGCCCCAGCATTTT. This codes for CASSSYRVQPQHF.

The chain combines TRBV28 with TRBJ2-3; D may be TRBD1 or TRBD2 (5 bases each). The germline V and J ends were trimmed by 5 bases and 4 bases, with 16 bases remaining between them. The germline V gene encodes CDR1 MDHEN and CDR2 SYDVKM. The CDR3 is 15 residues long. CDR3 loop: CASSPLPGAADTQYF. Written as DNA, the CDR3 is TGTGCCAGCAGTCCCCTTCCCGGGGCCGCAGATACGCAGTATTTT.

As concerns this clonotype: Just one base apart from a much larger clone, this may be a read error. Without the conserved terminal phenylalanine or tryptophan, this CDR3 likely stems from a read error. The DNA for the CDR3 is TGTGCCAGCAGTCTCGGGGGTGCCCCCTACGAGCAGTACTCC. Residues: CASSLGGAPYEQYS. This chain connects TRBV9 to TRBJ2-7; possibly TRBD2 for D (6 bases). Germline loops: CDR1 SGDLS, CDR2 YYNGEE. The germline V and J ends were trimmed by 5 bases and 2 bases, with 14 bases remaining between them. There are 14 residues in the CDR3.

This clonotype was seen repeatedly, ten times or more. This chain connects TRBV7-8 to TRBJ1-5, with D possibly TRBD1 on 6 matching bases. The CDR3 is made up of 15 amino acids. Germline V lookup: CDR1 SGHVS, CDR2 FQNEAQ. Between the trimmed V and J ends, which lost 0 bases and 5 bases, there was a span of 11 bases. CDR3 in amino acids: CASSLAPTGYQPQHF. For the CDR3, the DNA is TGTGCCAGCAGCTTAGCCCCGACAGGCTATCAGCCCCAGCATTTT. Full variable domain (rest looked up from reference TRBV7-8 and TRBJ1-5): GAGVSQSPRYKVAKRGQDVALRCDPISGHVSLFWYQQALGQGPEFLTYFQNEAQLDKSGLPSDRFFAERPEGSVSTLKIQRTQQEDSAVYLCASSLAPTGYQPQHFGDGTRLSIL.

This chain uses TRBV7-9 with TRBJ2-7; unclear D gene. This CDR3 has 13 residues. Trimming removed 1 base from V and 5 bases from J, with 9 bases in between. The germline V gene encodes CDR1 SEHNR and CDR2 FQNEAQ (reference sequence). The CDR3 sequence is CASSLGLEHEQYF. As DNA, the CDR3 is TGTGCCAGCAGCTTAGGGTTGGAGCACGAGCAGTACTTC.